These 14 T cell receptor beta chains share one sample of origin, sequenced in a study of patients and donors after allogeneic stem cell transplantation. TCRdb used MiXCR to reprocess the RT-PCR reads, holding one entry per CDR3 protein. The profile shows 30,000 to 35,000 distinct CDR3 sequences, around 7% of them singletons. Material for sequencing was blood, either unsorted or a sorted T cell fraction (not recorded which). The receptors were sampled from a human donor who was either an allogeneic HSCT recipient or a stem cell or donor lymphocyte infusion donor (not recorded which). It is not recorded whose cells these are; they may come from a transplant donor.

This clonotype appeared many times. The gene calls are TRBV7-9 and TRBJ1-6, with D unclear. This CDR3 is 12 amino acids long. The V and J ends lost 3 bases and 9 bases respectively, with 6 bases between them. Germline values: CDR1 SEHNR, CDR2 FQNEAQ (reference sequence). This CDR3 is CASSLWSSPLHF. DNA for the CDR3: TGTGCCAGCAGCTTGTGGTCTTCACCCCTCCACTTT.

The J gene is TRBJ2-4, the V gene TRBV11-3, with 7 bases fitting TRBD2. The V gene end was trimmed by 4 bases and the J gene end by 0 bases; junction bases not matched to a gene: 3. Germline CDR1 reads SGHNT; CDR2 reads YENEEA. The CDR3 loop spans 15 amino acids. The CDR3: CASSSGTKAKNIQYF. DNA for the CDR3: TGTGCCAGCAGCTCCGGGACTAAAGCCAAAAACATTCAGTACTTC.

This clonotype qualifies as medium-sized. The rearrangement uses TRBV29-1 and TRBJ1-2; TRBD1 matches at 8 bases. V lost 7 bases to trimming and J lost 2 bases; unmatched junction nucleotides: 3. The CDR3 spans 12 residues. Germline assignment: CDR1 SQVTM and CDR2 ANQGSEA. CDR3 sequence reads: CSGGQENYGYTF. CDR3 DNA sequence: TGCAGCGGGGGACAGGAAAACTATGGCTACACCTTC.

This clonotype has only a few counts. The chain employs TRBV7-6 and TRBJ2-3; D gene ambiguous. This CDR3 has 13 residues. Germline V lookup: CDR1 SGHVS, CDR2 FNYEAQ. V gave up 2 bases and J gave up 4 bases, with 7 bases separating them. CDR3 in DNA: TGTGCCAGCAGCTTAAGCGAGGCAGATACGCAGTATTTT. Its protein is CASSLSEADTQYF.

This clonotype was counted a few times. The chain carries TRBV7-9 and TRBJ2-7; TRBD1 agrees at 7 bases. Germline loops: CDR1 SEHNR, CDR2 FQNEAQ (reference sequence). The CDR3 totals 15 residues. The V and J ends lost 5 bases and 6 bases, in that order; junction bases with no gene match: 13. The DNA for the CDR3 is TGTGCCAGCAGCCCCCCCGACAGGGCCCAGGTCGAGCAGTACTTC. It encodes CASSPPDRAQVEQYF.

The table lists this clonotype with many counts. This sequence joins TRBV28 and TRBJ2-4; D remains unclear. The germline CDR1 and CDR2 sequences are MDHEN and SYDVKM. V was trimmed by 2 bases and J by 7 bases, leaving 6 bases between them. This CDR3 is 12 amino acids long. CDR3 region: CASSLPGNIQYF. The CDR3 bases are TGTGCCAGCAGTTTACCCGGGAACATTCAGTACTTC.

There are many counts of this clonotype. This sequence joins TRBV6-5 and TRBJ1-1; D gene ambiguous. This CDR3 has 13 residues. V was pared by 10 bases and J by 5 bases, with 17 bases between. The germline V gene has CDR1 MNHEY and CDR2 SVGAGI. In DNA, the CDR3 is TGTGCCACTTATACGCGGGGATGGACTGAAGCTTTCTTT. Translated: CATYTRGWTEAFF.

This clonotype was recorded many times. V usage is TRBV29-1 and J usage is TRBJ2-5, with D perhaps TRBD1 or TRBD2 (6 bases each). With 5 bases removed from V and 4 bases from J, the gap between germline ends came to 11 bases. Germline loops: CDR1 SQVTM, CDR2 ANQGSEA. The CDR3 covers 12 residues. Here the CDR3 DNA reads TGCAGCGTTAAAGGGGGGATAGAGACCCAGTACTTC. The encoded protein is CSVKGGIETQYF.

The rearrangement links TRBV9 to TRBJ2-7, with no clear D. This CDR3 region has 14 residues. Trimming took off 0 bases at V and 9 bases at J, with 16 bases between the two ends. From germline, CDR1 is SGDLS and CDR2 YYNGEE. The CDR3 region has the DNA TGTGCCAGCAGCGTAGGAGTGGCAGGATTTAGGCAGTACTTC. Residues: CASSVGVAGFRQYF.

This clonotype was seen repeatedly, ten times or more. This CDR3 reads CATSDSSGSFYEQYF. CDR3 nucleotides: TGTGCCACCAGTGATTCAAGCGGGAGTTTCTACGAGCAGTACTTC. V is TRBV24-1 and J is TRBJ2-7; 8 nucleotides agree with TRBD2. The junction had 5 bases not matched to a gene; V was cut back by 2 bases and J by 3 bases. The germline V gene encodes CDR1 KGHDR and CDR2 SFDVKD. The CDR3 has 15 residues.

This clonotype came up many times. The gene calls are TRBV10-3 and TRBJ2-2, with a possible D match to TRBD1 (6 bases). The CDR3 totals 15 residues. The V end was cut by 8 bases, the J end by 0 bases, with 13 bases between. CDR1 and CDR2 (germline): ENHRY, SYGVKD. CDR3 sequence reads: CAILIDRSNTGELFF. For the CDR3, the DNA is TGTGCCATCCTCATCGACAGGTCGAACACCGGGGAGCTGTTTTTT.

This clonotype was recorded at least ten times. The chain carries TRBV5-1 and TRBJ2-7; 7 bases are shared with TRBD1. The CDR3 extends over 15 amino acids. CDR1 and CDR2 from the germline V gene are SGHRS and YFSETQ. J was trimmed by 0 bases and V by 0 bases; bases with no gene match: 3. The CDR3 region has the DNA TGCGCCAGCAGCTTGGGGACAGGACTCTCCTACGAGCAGTACTTC. It translates to CASSLGTGLSYEQYF.

The chain employs TRBV7-9 and TRBJ2-1, with a weak D call TRBD1 (6 bases). The CDR3 runs to 15 residues. Germline-derived CDR1 and CDR2 are SEHNR and FQNEAQ (reference sequence). V shed 2 bases and J shed 8 bases, with 16 bases lying between them. CDR3 coding DNA: TGTGCCAGCAGCTTATATGGGGACCCAGGGGATGAGCAGTTCTTC. It encodes CASSLYGDPGDEQFF.

This clonotype was recorded many times. V is TRBV11-2 and J is TRBJ2-3; possibly TRBD2 for D (6 bases). The CDR3 contains 15 residues. V was pared by 3 bases and J by 1 base, with 11 bases between. Germline CDR1 is SGHAT and CDR2 is FQNNGV. The CDR3 spells CASSLFWGGTDTQYF. CDR3 nucleotide sequence: TGTGCCAGCAGCTTGTTTTGGGGGGGCACAGATACGCAGTATTTT.